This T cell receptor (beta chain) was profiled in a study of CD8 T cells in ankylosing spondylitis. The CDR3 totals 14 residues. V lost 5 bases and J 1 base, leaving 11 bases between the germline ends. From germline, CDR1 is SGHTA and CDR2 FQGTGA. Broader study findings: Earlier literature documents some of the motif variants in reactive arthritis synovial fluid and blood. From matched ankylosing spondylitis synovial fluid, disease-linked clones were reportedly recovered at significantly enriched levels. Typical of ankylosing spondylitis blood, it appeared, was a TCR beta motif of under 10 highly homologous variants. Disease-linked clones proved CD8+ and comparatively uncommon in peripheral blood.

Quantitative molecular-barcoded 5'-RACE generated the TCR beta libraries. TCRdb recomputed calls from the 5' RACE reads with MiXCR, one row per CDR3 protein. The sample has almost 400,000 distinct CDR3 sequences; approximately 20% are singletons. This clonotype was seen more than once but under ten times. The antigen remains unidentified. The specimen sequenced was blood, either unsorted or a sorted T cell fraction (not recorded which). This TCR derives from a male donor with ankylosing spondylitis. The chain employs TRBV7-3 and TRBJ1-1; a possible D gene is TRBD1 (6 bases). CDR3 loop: CASSAQTGNTEAFF. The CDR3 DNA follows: TGTGCCAGCAGCGCACAGACAGGGAACACTGAAGCTTTCTTT.